This T cell receptor beta chain was sequenced in a study of beta chain features in type 1 diabetes (dated by TCRdb to 2016 to 2019). Study-level background: Mean age, gender distribution, total cell number and subset yield did not differ between patients and healthy donors. A total of 107,917,701 sorted cells were examined across all samples, and the number of cells per subset was strongly correlated with RNA yield. The study compared the TCRB repertoires of sorted circulating CD4+ T cell subsets in recently diagnosed type 1 diabetes patients with those in matched healthy donors. Naive and central memory subsets were obtained from all 30 or so donors, but regulatory and stem cell-like memory subsets were isolated from only 8 patients and roughly eight healthy donors.

Each donor gave one peripheral blood draw, roughly 120 mL on average, collected into heparinised tubes. A BD FACSAria II was used to sort naive, central memory, regulatory and stem cell-like memory CD4+ T cells with a panel that included CD45RO, CCR7, CD25, CD127, CD95 and CD27. All sorted populations exceeded 98% purity. Right away, PBMCs were isolated by Lymphoprep density gradient centrifugation and were stained directly, with no culture step. To minimize batch effects, samples were stained and sorted in pairs, one healthy donor with one patient per experiment. Paper-wide results and their limitations: Shorter templates might be favored by PCR, yet because patient and control samples were amplified and corrected together, any such skew would affect both groups equally. A moderate but significant shortening of TCRB CDR3 length was observed in type 1 diabetes patients in all four CD4+ subsets. Only small numbers of individuals were included in the HLA sub-analyses, which left unresolved whether HLA type had any influence on TCRB rearrangement. The naive, central memory and regulatory TCRB repertoires appeared to resemble one another more closely among patients than among healthy donors. Patients with type 1 diabetes made fewer insertions and deleted more nucleotides at VDJ recombination sites, implying thymic rearrangement abnormalities. Because cDNA was sequenced instead of genomic DNA, activated cells with high expression could be over-represented, although the groups did not differ in activation or CD3 levels.

From its cysteine to its phenylalanine, the CDR3 spans 13 amino acids. Only CDR3 DNA is held: 39 bases, read in frame from base 1. For CDR1 and CDR2, the germline V gene lists SGHRS and YFSETQ. The junction shows trimming of 0 bases on V and 5 bases on J, plus 6 bases between the germline ends. Of note for this clone: No cognate antigen has been identified for it. There are no base qualities to consult, and no much larger clone falls within one base. The same CDR3 also results from other DNA sequences found in this sample.

The entire isolated RNA was reverse transcribed using the High Capacity cDNA Reverse Transcription Kit, and thus expressed TCRB transcripts were sequenced. Naive, central memory and regulatory T cell samples underwent deep immunoSEQ sequencing, averaging about 3.57 million total reads per sample. After sorted cells were lysed in RLT buffer, RNA was extracted with DNase-treated RNeasy Micro or Mini kits, with the choice depending on cell number. To prevent cross-contamination, every cell subset was processed on its own, while patient and healthy donor samples were processed together. The immunoSEQ multiplex PCR was used to amplify TCRB sequences from cDNA, generating 87-bp fragments that spanned the CDR3 region. Amplicons were sequenced on the Illumina HiSeq platform. The authors processed their data as follows. PCR bias was corrected computationally using synthetic template baselines, and reads within Hamming distance 2 were collapsed, with unmergeable singletons discarded. Reads were aligned against IMGT so that V, D and J genes, CDR3 length and insertions or deletions at six rearrangement sites could be assigned. Within each subset, clonotype counts were normalized to sorted cell number, and only after that were true diversity and Gini coefficients computed with the tcR R package. The overlap coefficient, calculated on TCRB nucleotide sequences, was used to quantify repertoire sharing. As a proxy for the pre-selection repertoire, out-of-frame TCRB sequences from naive cells were analyzed. TCRdb carries this immuneACCESS record with in-frame sequences only. Its versions omit some clonotypes, under half of them owing to an unresolved V gene in the studies checked, with the rest unexplained. V, J and clone size are taken as reported in that table, and D and trimming were inferred from the DNA itself. The table for this sample lists about 710,000 clones; over 12% of them were counted only once. The ten top clones hold nearly 0.04% of the sample.

Sequencing input: naive CD4+ T cells from blood. What this sample's cell subset or site label stands for: true naive CD4+ T cells. The sequence is built from TRBV5-1 and TRBJ2-1; the D gene identity is not certain. The receptor was isolated from a man in his late teens or twenties with type 1 diabetes. The DNA sequence is given as TGCGCCAGCAGCTTGGGGCTCGACAATGAGCAGTTCTTC. Its protein product is CASSLGLDNEQFF.